The clone carrying this T cell receptor beta chain was counted once. Its antigen is unknown. The PCR had 60 Vbeta and 13 Jbeta primers. Original processing methods: A follow-up analysis tallied 65 million to 80 million unique TCR beta chains, approximately 10 million shared. TCRdb keeps only in-frame clones here, not all; method: immunoSEQ multiplex PCR. Clonal size and the V and J genes are those of that table, whereas D and trimming came from the DNA. The data contain 95,000 to 150,000 clones, 70% to 85% of them singletons. The CDR3 extends over 16 amino acids. Germline CDR1 SGHVS, CDR2 FNYEAQ. V gave up 1 base and J gave up 5 bases; unmatched junction bases: 2. These data originate in a study of cytomegalovirus exposure and HLA in healthy donors. General study findings and limits: In an earlier analysis, about 87% or about 30%: the productive usage of most TCR beta V segments. HLA restriction was apparent for most CMV-associated TCR beta chains in a later analysis.

What was sequenced was PBMCs. V and J are TRBV7-6 and TRBJ2-1; 13 bases line up with TRBD2. The TCR was taken from a man aged 18 to 30 in good health and CMV-seronegative. CDR3 region: CASSLGGLAGNNEQFF. CDR3 nucleotides: TGTGCCAGCAGCTTAGGGGGACTAGCGGGGAACAATGAGCAGTTCTTC.